This entry is about one T cell receptor beta chain. The data were obtained in a study of OX40 agonist ivuxolimab in advanced cancers. V shed 1 base and J 2 bases; nucleotides not matched to a gene: 4. Germline CDR1 is SGDLS and CDR2 is YYNGEE. CDR3 size: 17 residues. Sequencing was performed with immunoSEQ multiplex PCR; in TCRdb, only in-frame clones are kept and a portion is missing. The sample lists 90,000 to 100,000 clones, about 88% occurring once. The TCR comes from an adult with an advanced solid tumor such as melanoma, head and neck, liver or kidney cancer. J is TRBJ2-2 and V is TRBV9; 11 bases align to TRBD2. The sequenced sample was CD4+ or CD8+ T cells sorted from blood, obtained in a trial of the OX40 agonist ivuxolimab. CDR3 bases: TGTGCCAGCAGCGTATCCGGGACTAGCGGAAACACCGGGGAGCTGTTTTTT. It is translated as CASSVSGTSGNTGELFF.